This T cell receptor (beta chain) was sequenced during a study of regulatory T cells in long-lasting Graves disease. General study findings and limits: Favoring TRBV28, TRBJ1-2 and TRBJ2-5 was a feature seen in persistent disease.

Time point indicated: newly diagnosed GD, antithyroid drugs for less than 3 months. Generation of the TCR library employed RNA extracted from PBMCs. Graves' disease diagnosis followed American Thyroid Association guidelines. Patients were enrolled at an endocrinology department in Xi'an, China. Investigators prepared the TCR beta libraries by applying iRepertoire HTBI primers and Arm-PCR of CDR3 regions. One entry per CDR3 protein, called by TCRdb with MiXCR from the multiplex PCR reads. The repertoire has about 440,000 distinct CDR3 sequences, 15% of them found once; the top ten carry 15% to 20%. The CDR3 has 15 residues. Looked up from germline, CDR1 is SNHLY and CDR2 is FYNNEI. Trimming removed 6 bases at V and 7 bases at J, with 16 bases between. As to this clonotype: What it recognizes is unknown.

This sample was also put to use in a study of T cells in Graves' hyperthyroidism and ophthalmopathy. From that study: In the first-round RT-PCR of the TCR CDR3, the HTBI primer set was used.

The TCR sequence derives from a woman in her twenties or thirties with Graves disease. The chain carries TRBV2 and TRBJ1-6; perhaps TRBD1 as D (6 bases). The material was peripheral blood mononuclear cells (PBMCs), obtained at new diagnosis, from a patient treated with antithyroid drugs. The CDR3 is CASSPQGPANSPLHF. CDR3 nucleotides: TGTGCCAGCAGCCCACAGGGCCCGGCAAATTCACCCCTCCACTTT.